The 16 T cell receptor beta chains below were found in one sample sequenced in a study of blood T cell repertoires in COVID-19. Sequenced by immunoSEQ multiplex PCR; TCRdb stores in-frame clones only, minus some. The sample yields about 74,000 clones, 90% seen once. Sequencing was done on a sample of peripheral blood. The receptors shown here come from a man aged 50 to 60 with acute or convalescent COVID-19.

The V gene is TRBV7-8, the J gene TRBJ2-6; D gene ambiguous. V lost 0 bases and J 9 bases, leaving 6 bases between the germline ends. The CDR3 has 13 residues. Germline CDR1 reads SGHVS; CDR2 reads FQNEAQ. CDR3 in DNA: TGTGCCAGCAGCTTAGCGCGAGACAACGTCCTGACTTTC. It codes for CASSLARDNVLTF.

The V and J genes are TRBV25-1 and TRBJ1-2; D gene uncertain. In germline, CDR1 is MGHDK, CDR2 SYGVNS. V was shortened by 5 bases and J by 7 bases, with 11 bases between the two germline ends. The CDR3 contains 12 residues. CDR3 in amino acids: CASSFGVGGYTF. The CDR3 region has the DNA TGTGCCAGCAGTTTCGGGGTCGGTGGCTACACCTTC.

CDR3 in amino acids: CAISEGQGGGNQPQHF. CDR3 nucleotide sequence: TGTGCCATCAGTGAAGGACAGGGTGGAGGCAATCAGCCCCAGCATTTT. The chain uses TRBV10-3 and TRBJ1-5, with 8 positions matching TRBD1. CDR1 is ENHRY, CDR2 SYGVKD, per germline. Losses at the gene ends were 3 bases for V and 2 bases for J; bases not matched to a gene: 6. The CDR3 sequence is 16 residues long.

For the CDR3, the DNA is TGTGCCAGTAAACCCCCAGGGGATGTAGATACGCAGTATTTT. Translated, it gives CASKPPGDVDTQYF. The genes are TRBV19 and TRBJ2-3; possible D gene TRBD1, 6 bases. V was shortened by 7 bases and J by 5 bases, with 16 bases between the two germline ends. Germline values: CDR1 LNHDA, CDR2 SQIVND (reference sequence). This CDR3 comprises 14 residues.

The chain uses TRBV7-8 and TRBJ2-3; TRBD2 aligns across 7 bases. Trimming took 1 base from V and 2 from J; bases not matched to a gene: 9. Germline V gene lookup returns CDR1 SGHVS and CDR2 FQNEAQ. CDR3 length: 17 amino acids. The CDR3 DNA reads TGTGCCAGCAGCTTAGGAGCAGCGGGGAGAAACACAGATACGCAGTATTTT. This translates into CASSLGAAGRNTDTQYF.

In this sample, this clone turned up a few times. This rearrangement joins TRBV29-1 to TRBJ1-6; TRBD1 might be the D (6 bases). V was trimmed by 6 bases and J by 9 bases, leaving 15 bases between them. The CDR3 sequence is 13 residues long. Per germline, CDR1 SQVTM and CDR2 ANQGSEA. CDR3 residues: CSVKQGVGSPLHF. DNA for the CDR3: TGCAGCGTGAAACAGGGAGTAGGTTCACCCCTCCACTTT.

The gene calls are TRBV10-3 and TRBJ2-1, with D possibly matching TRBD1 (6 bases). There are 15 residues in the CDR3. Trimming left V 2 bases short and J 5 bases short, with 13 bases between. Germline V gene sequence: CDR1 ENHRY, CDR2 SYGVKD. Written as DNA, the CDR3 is TGTGCCATCAGTGAGGGACAGCCCGCTCACAATGAGCAGTTCTTC. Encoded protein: CAISEGQPAHNEQFF.

CDR3 loop: CASSLFAGRRGNTEAFF. DNA of the CDR3: TGTGCCAGTAGTTTATTTGCGGGAAGGAGGGGGAACACTGAAGCTTTCTTT. The rearrangement uses TRBV19 and TRBJ1-1; maybe TRBD1 (5 bases). The germline CDR1 and CDR2 sequences are LNHDA and SQIVND (reference sequence). The CDR3 is made up of 17 amino acids. V was pared by 5 bases and J by 1 base, with 20 bases between. The full variable domain, completed using reference TRBV19 and TRBJ1-1, is DGGITQSPKYLFRKEGQNVTLSCEQNLNHDAMYWYRQDPGQGLRLIYYSQIVNDFQKGDIAEGYSVSREKKESFPLTVTSAQKNPTAFYLCASSLFAGRRGNTEAFFGQGTRLTVV.

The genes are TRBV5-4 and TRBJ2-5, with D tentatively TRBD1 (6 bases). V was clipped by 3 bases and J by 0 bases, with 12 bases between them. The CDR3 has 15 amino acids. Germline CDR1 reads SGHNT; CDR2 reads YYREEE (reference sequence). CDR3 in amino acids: CASSSTGRHQETQYF. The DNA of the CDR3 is TGTGCCAGCAGCTCCACAGGGCGCCACCAAGAGACCCAGTACTTC.

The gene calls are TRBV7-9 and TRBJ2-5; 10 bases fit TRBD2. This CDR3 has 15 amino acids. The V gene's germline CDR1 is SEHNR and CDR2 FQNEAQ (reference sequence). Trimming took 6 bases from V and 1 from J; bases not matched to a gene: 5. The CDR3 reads CASSLAGDFQETQYF. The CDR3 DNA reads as TGTGCCAGCAGTCTAGCGGGAGACTTCCAAGAGACCCAGTACTTC.

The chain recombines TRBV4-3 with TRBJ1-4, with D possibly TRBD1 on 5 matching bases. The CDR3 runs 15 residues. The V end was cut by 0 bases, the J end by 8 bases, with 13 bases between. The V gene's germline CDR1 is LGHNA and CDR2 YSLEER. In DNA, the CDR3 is TGCGCCAGCAGCCAAGAAGGGGTCGGATTGGAAAAACTGTTTTTT. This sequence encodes CASSQEGVGLEKLFF.

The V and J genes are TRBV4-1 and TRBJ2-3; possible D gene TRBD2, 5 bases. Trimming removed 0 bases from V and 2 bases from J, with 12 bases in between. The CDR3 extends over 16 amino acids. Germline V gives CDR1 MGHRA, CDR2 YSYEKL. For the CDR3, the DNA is TGCGCCAGCAGCCAAGACAGACGGGGAACCACAGATACGCAGTATTTT. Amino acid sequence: CASSQDRRGTTDTQYF.

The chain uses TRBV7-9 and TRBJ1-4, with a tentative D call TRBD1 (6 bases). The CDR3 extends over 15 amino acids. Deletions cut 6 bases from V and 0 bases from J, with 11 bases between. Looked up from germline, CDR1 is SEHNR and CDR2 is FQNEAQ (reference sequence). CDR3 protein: CASSLDSSTNEKLFF. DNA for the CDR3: TGTGCCAGCAGTTTGGACAGCTCAACTAATGAAAAACTGTTTTTT.

CDR3 nucleotides: TGTGCCAGCAGCAAAACTTACAGGACCTATGGCTACACCTTC. Translating it yields CASSKTYRTYGYTF. The V and J genes are TRBV21-1 and TRBJ1-2; the table's D call TRBD1 went unverified against the DNA. TRBV21-1 is a pseudogene locus. The CDR3 consists of 14 residues.

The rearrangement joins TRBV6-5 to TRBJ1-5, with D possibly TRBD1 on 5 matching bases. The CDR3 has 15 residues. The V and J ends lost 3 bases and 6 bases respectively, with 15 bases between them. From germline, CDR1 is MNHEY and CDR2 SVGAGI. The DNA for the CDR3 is TGTGCCAGCAGTTATTTGCGCGGGGCGAGTCAGCCCCAGCATTTT. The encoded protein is CASSYLRGASQPQHF.

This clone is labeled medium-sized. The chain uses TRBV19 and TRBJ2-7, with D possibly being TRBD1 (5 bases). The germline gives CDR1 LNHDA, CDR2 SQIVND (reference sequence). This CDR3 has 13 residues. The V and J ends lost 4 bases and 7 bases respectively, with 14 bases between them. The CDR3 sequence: CASSKTAKDEQYF. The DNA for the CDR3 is TGTGCCAGTAGTAAGACAGCTAAGGATGAGCAGTACTTC. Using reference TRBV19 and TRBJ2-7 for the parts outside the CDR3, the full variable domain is DGGITQSPKYLFRKEGQNVTLSCEQNLNHDAMYWYRQDPGQGLRLIYYSQIVNDFQKGDIAEGYSVSREKKESFPLTVTSAQKNPTAFYLCASSKTAKDEQYFGPGTRLTVT.